These 31 T cell receptor beta chains were all obtained from the same sample, sequenced in a study of T cell clones after liver transplantation. This table comes from immunoSEQ multiplex PCR, and its TCRdb copy is limited to in-frame clones, with some not included. The data hold 20,000 or so clones, with around 93% observed a single time. Sequencing used CD8+ T cells from blood, obtained about 27 months after liver transplant. The origin of the receptors is a human patient who received a liver transplant. A subset of T cells may come from the graft donor.

The J gene is TRBJ1-1, the V gene TRBV28, with no clear D. With 3 bases removed from V and 4 bases from J, the gap between germline ends came to 9 bases. Germline values: CDR1 MDHEN, CDR2 SYDVKM. This CDR3 comprises 13 residues. CDR3 in amino acids: CASSFRTPTEAFF. The CDR3 DNA reads as TGTGCCAGCAGTTTCAGAACACCCACTGAAGCTTTCTTT.

The V call is TRBV27, the J call TRBJ2-5; TRBD2 matches at 7 bases. The closer fit of TRBJ2-7 to the DNA end suggests the J call may be wrong. Germline V lookup: CDR1 MNHEY, CDR2 SMNVEV (reference sequence). The CDR3 sequence is 14 residues long. CDR3: CASRGERGAYEQYF. For the CDR3, the DNA is TGTGCCAGCAGGGGGGAGCGGGGAGCCTACGAGCAGTACTTC.

The chain employs TRBV5-4 and TRBJ2-7, with D tentatively TRBD2 (6 bases). Per germline, CDR1 SGHNT and CDR2 YYREEE (reference sequence). The CDR3 covers 16 residues. Trimming took 1 base from V and 2 from J, leaving 16 bases between them. The DNA for the CDR3 is TGTGCCAGCAGCTTGTCTGGAGGGGATCCAACCTACGAGCAGTACTTC. Translating gives CASSLSGGDPTYEQYF.

V gene TRBV27 combines with J gene TRBJ2-7; possible D gene TRBD2, 5 bases. CDR3 length: 20 amino acids. CDR1 is MNHEY, CDR2 SMNVEV, per germline (reference sequence). V was shortened by 6 bases and J by 0 bases, with 30 bases between the two germline ends. This chain's CDR3 is CASSKWTELAGFGSSYEQYF. Here the CDR3 DNA reads TGTGCCAGCAGCAAGTGGACGGAGCTAGCCGGTTTTGGGAGCTCCTACGAGCAGTACTTC.

The chain joins TRBV29-1 to TRBJ2-7, with 7 nucleotides matching TRBD2. This CDR3 is built from 12 residues. With V trimmed by 5 bases and J by 5 bases, 6 bases remained unmatched. Germline loops: CDR1 SQVTM, CDR2 ANQGSEA. CDR3 region: CSVRTRFDEQYF. The CDR3 bases are TGCAGCGTTAGGACTAGATTCGACGAGCAGTACTTC.

This chain joins TRBV27 and TRBJ2-7, with D tentatively TRBD2 (5 bases). Germline CDR1 MNHEY, CDR2 SMNVEV (reference sequence). V dropped 2 bases and J dropped 6 bases, with 11 bases sitting between them. The CDR3 extends over 13 amino acids. The CDR3 spells CASSLGLAGEQYF. The CDR3, as DNA: TGTGCCAGCAGTTTAGGGCTAGCCGGCGAGCAGTACTTC.

V gene TRBV5-1 combines with J gene TRBJ1-2, with 9 bases that match TRBD1. This CDR3 comprises 13 residues. CDR1 is SGHRS, CDR2 YFSETQ, per germline. The V gene end was trimmed by 3 bases and the J gene end by 8 bases; junction bases not matched to a gene: 5. DNA for the CDR3: TGCGCCAGCAGCTCTACAGGGGGCAAGGGCTACACCTTC. Translating gives CASSSTGGKGYTF.

This rearrangement joins TRBV11-3 to TRBJ1-2; 10 bases line up with TRBD1. The J segment lost 7 bases and the V segment lost 5 bases, leaving 7 bases of the junction unmatched. Germline V gives CDR1 SGHNT, CDR2 YENEEA. The CDR3 length is 14 residues. As DNA, the CDR3 is TGTGCCAGCAGCACAGCGGGACAGGGGCTTGGCTACACCTTC. This encodes CASSTAGQGLGYTF.

This chain uses TRBV27 with TRBJ2-1, with TRBD1 as a possible D gene (5 bases). The CDR3 has 12 residues. The V and J ends lost 6 bases and 7 bases respectively, with 10 bases between them. Germline CDR1 is MNHEY and CDR2 is SMNVEV (reference sequence). CDR3: CASRPQGNEQFF. The CDR3 DNA follows: TGTGCCAGCAGACCTCAGGGAAATGAGCAGTTCTTC.

V gene TRBV2 combines with J gene TRBJ1-2; D remains ambiguous. Trimming removed 9 bases from V and 8 bases from J, with 13 bases in between. The CDR3 loop spans 11 amino acids. The V gene's germline CDR1 is SNHLY and CDR2 FYNNEI. CDR3 sequence: CASRSYVGYTF. The DNA of the CDR3 is TGTGCCAGTCGGTCCTACGTCGGCTACACCTTC. Combining the CDR3 with reference TRBV2 and TRBJ1-2 gives the whole variable domain EPEVTQTPSHQVTQMGQEVILRCVPISNHLYFYWYRQILGQKVEFLVSFYNNEISEKSEIFDDQFSVERPDGSNFTLKIRSTKLEDSAMYFCASRSYVGYTFGSGTRLTVV.

The chain is built from TRBV6-4 and TRBJ1-5, with TRBD1 as a possible D gene (6 bases). CDR1 MRHNA and CDR2 SNTAGT come from the germline V gene. There are 16 residues in the CDR3. Trimming shortened V by 3 bases and J by 2 bases, and 14 bases separated the two germline ends. The CDR3 loop reads CASSEVGQGRNQPQHF. DNA of the CDR3: TGTGCCAGCAGTGAGGTGGGACAAGGGCGCAATCAGCCCCAGCATTTT.

V and J are TRBV2 and TRBJ1-5, with 10 bases identical to TRBD1. V lost 2 bases, J lost 5 bases, and 3 bases stayed unmatched. Germline V gives CDR1 SNHLY, CDR2 FYNNEI. The CDR3 length is 15 residues. Here the CDR3 DNA reads TGTGCCAGCAGTGAACTCGGACAGGGGGATCAGCCCCAGCATTTT. Its protein product is CASSELGQGDQPQHF. Together with reference TRBV2 and TRBJ1-5, the CDR3 gives the full variable domain: EPEVTQTPSHQVTQMGQEVILRCVPISNHLYFYWYRQILGQKVEFLVSFYNNEISEKSEIFDDQFSVERPDGSNFTLKIRSTKLEDSAMYFCASSELGQGDQPQHFGDGTRLSIL.

J is TRBJ1-3 and V is TRBV10-3; D is unresolved. CDR3 length: 16 amino acids. Trimming stripped 2 bases from V and 1 base from J, with 12 bases between. Germline V CDR1 and CDR2: ENHRY, SYGVKD. In DNA form, the CDR3 reads TGTGCCATCAGTGAGACGTCGGCGGTTTCTGGAAACACCATATATTTT. Its translation is CAISETSAVSGNTIYF.

Note on this clone: Other DNA variants within this sample encode the same CDR3. This chain joins TRBV7-2 and TRBJ2-7, with 11 nucleotides matching TRBD1. With V trimmed by 5 bases and J by 9 bases, 15 bases remained unmatched. This CDR3 is built from 16 residues. CDR1 is SGHTA, CDR2 FQGNSA, per germline. The CDR3 nucleotides are TGTGCCAGCAGCCCCGAGGACGGGACAGGGGGTGATCTGCAGTACTTC. This sequence encodes CASSPEDGTGGDLQYF.

The count of this clone is one. V gene TRBV11-3 combines with J gene TRBJ1-1; D possibly corresponds to TRBD1 (5 bases). Germline lookup yields CDR1 SGHNT and CDR2 YENEEA. Trimming pared 6 bases from V and 2 bases from J, leaving 10 bases between. The CDR3 consists of 13 residues. The CDR3, as DNA: TGTGCCAGCAGGGAGGACACAAACACTGAAGCTTTCTTT. Translating gives CASREDTNTEAFF.

The rearrangement uses TRBV6-5 and TRBJ1-4; 9 positions agree with TRBD1. Trimming removed 2 bases from V and 6 bases from J; junction bases left unmatched: 4. Germline CDR1 is MNHEY and CDR2 is SVGAGI. The CDR3 extends over 15 amino acids. The CDR3 here is CASSYLDRGDEKLFF. The CDR3 bases are TGTGCCAGCAGTTACCTGGACAGGGGTGATGAAAAACTGTTTTTT.

The rearrangement links TRBV2 to TRBJ1-2; D is ambiguous. Between the trimmed V and J ends, which lost 4 bases and 2 bases, there was a span of 8 bases. This CDR3 region has 13 residues. Germline V gives CDR1 SNHLY, CDR2 FYNNEI. In DNA form, the CDR3 reads TGTGCCAGCAGTGGAAGGTTAAACTATGGCTACACCTTC. This sequence encodes CASSGRLNYGYTF.

This chain connects TRBV9 to TRBJ1-1, with D perhaps matching TRBD1 (5 bases). This CDR3 comprises 13 residues. V shed 3 bases and J shed 4 bases, with 10 bases lying between them. Germline V CDR1 and CDR2: SGDLS, YYNGEE. CDR3 in DNA: TGTGCCAGCAGCGCGGGACCCCGCACTGAAGCTTTCTTT. Its translation is CASSAGPRTEAFF.

The CDR3 DNA is TGTGCCAGCAGCTTAGCGATTGGTGTCCAAGAGACCCAGTACTTC. The encoded protein is CASSLAIGVQETQYF. The rearrangement uses TRBV7-9 and TRBJ2-5; D unresolved. V was clipped by 0 bases and J by 1 base, with 9 bases between them. The CDR3 covers 15 residues. Germline V gene lookup returns CDR1 SEHNR and CDR2 FQNEAQ (reference sequence).

The chain employs TRBV7-8 and TRBJ2-2, with D tentatively TRBD1 or TRBD2 (5 bases each). Germline V gives CDR1 SGHVS, CDR2 FQNEAQ. Trimming cost V 5 bases and J 5 bases, with 15 bases left between them. The CDR3 has 15 residues. The CDR3 loop is CASSQGLSGTGELFF. The CDR3, as DNA: TGTGCCAGCAGCCAGGGTCTCTCGGGGACCGGGGAGCTGTTTTTT.

This chain joins TRBV30 and TRBJ2-5; D is ambiguous. The J call is in doubt because the DNA end fits TRBJ2-7 better. The germline CDR1 and CDR2 sequences are GTSNPN and SVGIG (reference sequence). The CDR3 contains 11 residues. DNA for the CDR3: TGTGCCTGGTATACAGCCTACGAGCAGTACTTC. This translates into CAWYTAYEQYF.

The chain joins TRBV5-5 to TRBJ2-5; TRBD2 matches at 8 bases. V trimming: 1 base; J trimming: 5 bases; junction bases outside the gene matches: 13. The CDR3 covers 17 residues. CDR1 and CDR2 (germline): SGHKS, YYEKEE (reference sequence). The CDR3 nucleotides are TGTGCCAGCAGCTTGTTTCGGGAGAGCGGGAGAGGGGAGACCCAGTACTTC. It codes for CASSLFRESGRGETQYF.

The V and J genes are TRBV29-1 and TRBJ1-2; the D gene is possibly TRBD1 (5 bases). CDR3 length: 13 amino acids. The germline CDR1 and CDR2 sequences are SQVTM and ANQGSEA. V dropped 4 bases and J dropped 5 bases, with 14 bases sitting between them. The CDR3 bases are TGCAGCGTTGCCGAACAGGAGGATTATGGCTACACCTTC. It translates to CSVAEQEDYGYTF. Supplemented by reference TRBV29-1 and TRBJ1-2, the full variable domain reads SAVISQKPSRDICQRGTSLTIQCQVDSQVTMMFWYRQQPGQSLTLIATANQGSEATYESGFVIDKFPISRPNLTFSTLTVSNMSPEDSSIYLCSVAEQEDYGYTFGSGTRLTVV.

V usage is TRBV28 and J usage is TRBJ2-1; TRBD1 or TRBD2 may be the D gene (7 bases each). CDR3 size: 15 residues. Trimming pared 6 bases from V and 1 base from J, leaving 13 bases between. Germline V gene data show CDR1 as MDHEN and CDR2 as SYDVKM. The CDR3: CASSPGGLSYNEQFF. CDR3 coding DNA: TGTGCCAGCAGCCCAGGGGGACTATCCTACAATGAGCAGTTCTTC.

The chain couples TRBV14 to TRBJ2-7, with a tentative D call TRBD1 (5 bases). Germline loops: CDR1 SGHDN, CDR2 FVKESK. The CDR3 extends over 13 amino acids. The ends were cut back, 1 base at V and 3 bases at J, with 7 bases in the middle. Here the CDR3 DNA reads TGTGCCAGCAGCCAAGCCAGGGACTACGAGCAGTACTTC. It encodes CASSQARDYEQYF.

This clone occurred once. V usage is TRBV5-5 and J usage is TRBJ2-2; 10 nucleotides line up with TRBD1. The CDR3 has 15 residues. V lost 5 bases and J lost 6; bases outside the gene matches: 7. Germline CDR1 SGHKS, CDR2 YYEKEE (reference sequence). CDR3 residues: CASRAGTGDPGELFF. Here the CDR3 DNA reads TGTGCCAGCAGGGCCGGGACAGGGGATCCCGGGGAGCTGTTTTTT. The full variable domain, its missing parts supplied by reference TRBV5-5 and TRBJ2-2, is DAGVTQSPTHLIKTRGQQVTLRCSPISGHKSVSWYQQVLGQGPQFIFQYYEKEERGRGNFPDRFSARQFPNYSSELNVNALLLGDSALYLCASRAGTGDPGELFFGEGSRLTVL.

The V gene is TRBV27, the J gene TRBJ1-1; D is possibly TRBD1 (5 bases). The CDR3 is made up of 16 amino acids. CDR1 is MNHEY, CDR2 SMNVEV, per germline (reference sequence). Trimming stripped 3 bases from V and 3 bases from J, with 17 bases between. CDR3 in DNA: TGTGCCAGCAGTTTTGCGAAGGGGTCGGGTGACACTGAAGCTTTCTTT. Its translation: CASSFAKGSGDTEAFF.

The chain carries TRBV6-5 and TRBJ2-7; D possibly uses TRBD1 or TRBD2 (6 bases each). Trimming stripped 6 bases from V and 3 bases from J, with 12 bases between. Germline CDR1 reads MNHEY; CDR2 reads SVGAGI. The length of the CDR3 is 13 residues. The CDR3 DNA is TGTGCCAGCAGAGGGGGGACTCACTACGAGCAGTACTTC. Translated, it gives CASRGGTHYEQYF.

The chain links TRBV9 to TRBJ1-1; D not resolved. Germline CDR1 SGDLS, CDR2 YYNGEE. Trimming cost V 7 bases and J 5 bases, with 12 bases left between them. The CDR3 runs to 12 residues. The CDR3 sequence: CASGPVGTEAFF. CDR3 nucleotide sequence: TGTGCCAGCGGCCCAGTAGGGACTGAAGCTTTCTTT.

The chain carries TRBV11-2 and TRBJ2-1; D is unclear. V was trimmed by 3 bases and J by 0 bases, leaving 9 bases between them. Looked up from germline, CDR1 is SGHAT and CDR2 is FQNNGV. This CDR3 region has 15 residues. Here the CDR3 DNA reads TGTGCCAGCAGCTTGAATGACGACTCCTACAATGAGCAGTTCTTC. Protein sequence: CASSLNDDSYNEQFF.

J is TRBJ1-3 and V is TRBV7-2; D remains ambiguous. CDR1 and CDR2 (germline): SGHTA, FQGNSA. CDR3 size: 15 residues. V dropped 0 bases and J dropped 4 bases, with 10 bases sitting between them. CDR3 region: CASSLAQSVGNTIYF. Here the CDR3 DNA reads TGTGCCAGCAGCTTAGCGCAGAGTGTAGGAAACACCATATATTTT.